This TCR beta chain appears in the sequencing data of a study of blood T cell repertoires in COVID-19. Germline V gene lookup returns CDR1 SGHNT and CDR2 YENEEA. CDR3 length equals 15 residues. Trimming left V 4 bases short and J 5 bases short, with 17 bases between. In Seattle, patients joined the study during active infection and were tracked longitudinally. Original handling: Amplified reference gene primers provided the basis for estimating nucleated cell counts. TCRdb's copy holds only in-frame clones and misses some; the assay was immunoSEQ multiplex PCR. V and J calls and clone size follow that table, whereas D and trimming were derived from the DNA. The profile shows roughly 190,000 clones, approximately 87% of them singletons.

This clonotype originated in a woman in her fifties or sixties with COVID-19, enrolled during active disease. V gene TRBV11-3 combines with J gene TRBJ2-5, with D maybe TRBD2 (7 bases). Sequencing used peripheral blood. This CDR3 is CASSSPSGGRETQYF. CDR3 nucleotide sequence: TGTGCCAGCAGCTCCCCTTCGGGGGGCCGCGAGACCCAGTACTTC. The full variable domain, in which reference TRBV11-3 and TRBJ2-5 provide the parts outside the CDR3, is EAGVVQSPRYKIIEKKQPVAFWCNPISGHNTLYWYLQNLGQGPELLIRYENEEAVDDSQLPKDRFSAERLKGVDSTLKIQPAELGDSAVYLCASSSPSGGRETQYFGPGTRLLVL.